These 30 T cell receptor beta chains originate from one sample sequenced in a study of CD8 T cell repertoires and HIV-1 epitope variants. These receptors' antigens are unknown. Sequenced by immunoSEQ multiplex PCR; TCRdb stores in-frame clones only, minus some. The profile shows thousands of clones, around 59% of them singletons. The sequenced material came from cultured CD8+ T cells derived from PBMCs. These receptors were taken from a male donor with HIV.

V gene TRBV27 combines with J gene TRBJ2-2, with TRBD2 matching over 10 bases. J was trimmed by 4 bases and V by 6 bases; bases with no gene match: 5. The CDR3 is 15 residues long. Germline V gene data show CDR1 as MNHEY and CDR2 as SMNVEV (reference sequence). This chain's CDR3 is CASSRRLAGTGELFF. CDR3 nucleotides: TGTGCCAGCAGCCGCCGACTAGCGGGCACCGGGGAGCTGTTTTTT.

Written as DNA, the CDR3 is TGCAGCGTTGAAGATTATGCTGGGGGTGAAAAACTGTTTTTT. Translated, it gives CSVEDYAGGEKLFF. This chain joins TRBV29-1 and TRBJ1-4, with a weak D call TRBD1 (5 bases). CDR1 and CDR2 from the germline V gene are SQVTM and ANQGSEA. V lost 0 bases to trimming and J lost 7 bases, with 12 bases between them. This CDR3 spans 14 amino acids.

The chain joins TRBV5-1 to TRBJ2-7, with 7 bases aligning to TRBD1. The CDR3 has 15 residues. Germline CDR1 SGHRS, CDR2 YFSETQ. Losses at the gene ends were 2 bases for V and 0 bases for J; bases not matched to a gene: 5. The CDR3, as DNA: TGCGCCAGCAGCTTCGGACAGGAAACCTCCTACGAGCAGTACTTC. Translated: CASSFGQETSYEQYF.

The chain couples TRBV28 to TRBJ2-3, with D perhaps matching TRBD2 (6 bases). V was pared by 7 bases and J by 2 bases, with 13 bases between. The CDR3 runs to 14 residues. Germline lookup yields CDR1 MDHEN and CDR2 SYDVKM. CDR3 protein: CASMGLLYTDTQYF. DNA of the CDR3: TGTGCCAGCATGGGACTCTTATACACAGATACGCAGTATTTT.

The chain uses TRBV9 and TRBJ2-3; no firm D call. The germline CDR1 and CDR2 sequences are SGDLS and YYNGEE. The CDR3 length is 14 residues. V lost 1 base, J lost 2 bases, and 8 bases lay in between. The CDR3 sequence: CASSVMRYTDTQYF. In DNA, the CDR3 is TGTGCCAGCAGCGTAATGCGGTACACAGATACGCAGTATTTT.

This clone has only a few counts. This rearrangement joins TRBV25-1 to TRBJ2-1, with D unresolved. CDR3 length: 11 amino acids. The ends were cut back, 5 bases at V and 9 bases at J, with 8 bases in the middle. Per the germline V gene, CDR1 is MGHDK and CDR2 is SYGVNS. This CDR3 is CASSRLGEQFF. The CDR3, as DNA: TGTGCCAGCAGTCGGCTCGGTGAGCAGTTCTTC.

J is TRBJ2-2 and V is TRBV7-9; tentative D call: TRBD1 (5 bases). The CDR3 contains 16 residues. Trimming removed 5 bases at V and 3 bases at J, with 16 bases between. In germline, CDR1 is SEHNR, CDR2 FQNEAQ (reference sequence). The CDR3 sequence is CASSHIKGRDTGELFF. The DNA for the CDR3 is TGTGCCAGCAGCCACATTAAGGGGCGCGACACCGGGGAGCTGTTTTTT. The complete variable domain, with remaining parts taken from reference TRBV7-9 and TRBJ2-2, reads DTGVSQNPRHKITKRGQNVTFRCDPISEHNRLYWYRQTLGQGPEFLTYFQNEAQLEKSRLLSDRFSAERPKGSFSTLEIQRTEQGDSAMYLCASSHIKGRDTGELFFGEGSRLTVL.

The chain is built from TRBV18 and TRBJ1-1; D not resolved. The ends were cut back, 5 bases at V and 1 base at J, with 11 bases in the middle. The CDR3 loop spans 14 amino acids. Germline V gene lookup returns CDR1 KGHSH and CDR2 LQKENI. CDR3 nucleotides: TGTGCCAGCTCATCAGGAGTTCCGAACACTGAAGCTTTCTTT. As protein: CASSSGVPNTEAFF.

Written as DNA, the CDR3 is TGTGCCAGCAGTTCCTTTAAGGGAGGCAATGAGCAGTTCTTC. Its protein is CASSSFKGGNEQFF. V usage is TRBV13 and J usage is TRBJ2-1; D possibly corresponds to TRBD2 (6 bases). Trimming cost V 6 bases and J 6 bases, with 15 bases left between them. CDR1 is PRHDT and CDR2 is FYEKMQ in the germline V gene (reference sequence). CDR3 length: 14 residues.

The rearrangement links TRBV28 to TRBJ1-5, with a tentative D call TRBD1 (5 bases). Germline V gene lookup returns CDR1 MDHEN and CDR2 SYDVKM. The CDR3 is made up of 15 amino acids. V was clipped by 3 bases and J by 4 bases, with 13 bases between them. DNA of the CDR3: TGTGCCAGCAGTTTTGCAGGGCCCCCAAATCAGCCCCAGCATTTT. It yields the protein CASSFAGPPNQPQHF. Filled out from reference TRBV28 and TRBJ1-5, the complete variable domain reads DVKVTQSSRYLVKRTGEKVFLECVQDMDHENMFWYRQDPGLGLRLIYFSYDVKMKEKGDIPEGYSVSREKKERFSLILESASTNQTSMYLCASSFAGPPNQPQHFGDGTRLSIL.

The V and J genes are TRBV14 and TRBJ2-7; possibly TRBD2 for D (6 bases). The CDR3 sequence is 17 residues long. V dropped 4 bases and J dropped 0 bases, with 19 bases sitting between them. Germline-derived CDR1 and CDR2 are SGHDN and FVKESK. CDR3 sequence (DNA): TGTGCCAGCAGCCCCCTGCTGGGGGGAACCAGCTCCTACGAGCAGTACTTC. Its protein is CASSPLLGGTSSYEQYF.

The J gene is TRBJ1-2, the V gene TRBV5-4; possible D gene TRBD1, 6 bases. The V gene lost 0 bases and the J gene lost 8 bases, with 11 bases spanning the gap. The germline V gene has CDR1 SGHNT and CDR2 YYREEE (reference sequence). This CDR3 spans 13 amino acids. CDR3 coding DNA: TGTGCCAGCAGCTTGGGACAGGAATGGGGCTACACCTTC. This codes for CASSLGQEWGYTF.

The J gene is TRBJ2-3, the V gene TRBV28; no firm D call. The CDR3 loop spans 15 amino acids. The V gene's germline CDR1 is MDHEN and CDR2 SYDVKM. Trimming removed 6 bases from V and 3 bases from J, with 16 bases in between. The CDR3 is CASSPPQERTDTQYF. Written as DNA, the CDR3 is TGTGCCAGCAGCCCCCCTCAGGAGAGGACAGATACGCAGTATTTT.

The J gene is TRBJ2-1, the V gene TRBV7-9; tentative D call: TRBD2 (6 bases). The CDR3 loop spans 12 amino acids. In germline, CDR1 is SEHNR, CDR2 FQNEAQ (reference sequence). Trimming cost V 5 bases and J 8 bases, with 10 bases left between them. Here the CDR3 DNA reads TGTGCCAGCAGCCGGGGGACGGATGAGCAGTTCTTC. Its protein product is CASSRGTDEQFF.

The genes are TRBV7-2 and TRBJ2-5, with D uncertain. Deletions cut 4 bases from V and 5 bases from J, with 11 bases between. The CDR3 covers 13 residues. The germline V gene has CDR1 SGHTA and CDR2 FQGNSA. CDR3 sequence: CASSSPTLETQYF. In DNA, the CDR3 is TGTGCCAGCAGCTCCCCTACCCTTGAGACCCAGTACTTC.

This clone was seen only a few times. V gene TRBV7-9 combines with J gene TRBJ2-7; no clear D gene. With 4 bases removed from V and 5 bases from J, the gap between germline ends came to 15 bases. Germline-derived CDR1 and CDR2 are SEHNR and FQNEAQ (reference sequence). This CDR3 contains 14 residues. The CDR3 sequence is CASSSVRRPDEQYF. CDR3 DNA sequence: TGTGCCAGCAGCTCAGTCCGAAGACCGGACGAGCAGTACTTC.

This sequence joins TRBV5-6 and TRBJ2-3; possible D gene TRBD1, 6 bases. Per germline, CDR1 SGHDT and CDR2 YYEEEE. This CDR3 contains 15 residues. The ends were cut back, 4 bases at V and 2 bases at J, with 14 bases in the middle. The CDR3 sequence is CASSPTRDNTDTQYF. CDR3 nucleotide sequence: TGTGCCAGCAGCCCAACCCGGGACAACACAGATACGCAGTATTTT.

CDR3: CASRTYGTSGNTIYF. CDR3 sequence (DNA): TGTGCCAGCAGAACCTATGGGACCTCTGGAAACACCATATATTTT. The J gene is TRBJ1-3, the V gene TRBV6-5, with D possibly being TRBD1 (5 bases). V shed 6 bases and J shed 0 bases, with 12 bases lying between them. CDR1 is MNHEY and CDR2 is SVGAGI in the germline V gene. The CDR3 length is 15 residues.

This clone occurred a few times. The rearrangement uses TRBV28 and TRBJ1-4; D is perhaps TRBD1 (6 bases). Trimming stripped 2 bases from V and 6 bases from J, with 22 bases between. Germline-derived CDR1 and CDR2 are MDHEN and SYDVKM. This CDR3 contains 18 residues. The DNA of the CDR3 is TGTGCCAGCAGTTTAAGGGGACATTACATTAATTCGGATGAAAAACTGTTTTTT. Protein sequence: CASSLRGHYINSDEKLFF.

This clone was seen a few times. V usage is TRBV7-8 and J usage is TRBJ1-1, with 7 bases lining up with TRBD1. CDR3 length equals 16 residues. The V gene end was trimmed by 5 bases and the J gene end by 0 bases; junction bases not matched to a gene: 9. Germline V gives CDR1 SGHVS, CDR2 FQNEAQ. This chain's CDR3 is CASSLMGQIMNTEAFF. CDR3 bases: TGTGCCAGCAGCCTCATGGGACAGATCATGAACACTGAAGCTTTCTTT.

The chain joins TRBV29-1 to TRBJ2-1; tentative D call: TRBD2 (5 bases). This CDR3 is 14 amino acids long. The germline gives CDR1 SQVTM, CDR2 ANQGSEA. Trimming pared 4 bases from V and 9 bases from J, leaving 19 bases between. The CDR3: CSVVEDRVGGEQFF. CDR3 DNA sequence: TGCAGCGTTGTGGAGGACCGGGTCGGCGGTGAGCAGTTCTTC.

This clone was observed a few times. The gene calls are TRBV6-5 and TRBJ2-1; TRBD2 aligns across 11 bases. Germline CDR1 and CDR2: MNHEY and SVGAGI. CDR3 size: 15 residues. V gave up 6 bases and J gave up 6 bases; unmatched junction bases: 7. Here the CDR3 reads CASSLLAGAPNEQFF. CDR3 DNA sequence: TGTGCCAGCAGCTTACTAGCGGGGGCCCCCAATGAGCAGTTCTTC.

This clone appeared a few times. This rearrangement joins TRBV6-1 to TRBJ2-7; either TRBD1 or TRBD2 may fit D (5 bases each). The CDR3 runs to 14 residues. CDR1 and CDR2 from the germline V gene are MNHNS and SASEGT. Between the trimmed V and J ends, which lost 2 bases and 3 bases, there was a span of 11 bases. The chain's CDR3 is CASSELGDLYEQYF. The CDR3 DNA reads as TGTGCCAGCAGTGAACTTGGGGACCTCTACGAGCAGTACTTC.

The CDR3 coding sequence is TGCGCCAGCAGCTTCGGACAGGGGGCAGACACTGAAGCTTTCTTT. The encoded protein is CASSFGQGADTEAFF. This chain uses TRBV5-1 with TRBJ1-1, with 11 bases aligning to TRBD1. Germline V gives CDR1 SGHRS, CDR2 YFSETQ. This CDR3 is 15 amino acids long. V shed 2 bases, J shed 3 bases, and the junction held 3 bases outside the gene matches.

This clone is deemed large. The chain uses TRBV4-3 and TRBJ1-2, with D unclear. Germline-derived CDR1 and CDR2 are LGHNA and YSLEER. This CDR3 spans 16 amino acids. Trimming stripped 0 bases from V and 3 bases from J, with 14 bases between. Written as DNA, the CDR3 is TGCGCCAGCAGCCAAGATCCCGTCGAACTCGACTATGGCTACACCTTC. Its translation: CASSQDPVELDYGYTF.

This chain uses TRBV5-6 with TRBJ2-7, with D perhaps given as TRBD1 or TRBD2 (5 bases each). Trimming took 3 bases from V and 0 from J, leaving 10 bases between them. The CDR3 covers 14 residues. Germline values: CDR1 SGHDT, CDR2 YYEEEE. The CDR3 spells CASSYGTASYEQYF. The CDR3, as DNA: TGTGCCAGCAGCTATGGGACCGCCTCCTACGAGCAGTACTTC.

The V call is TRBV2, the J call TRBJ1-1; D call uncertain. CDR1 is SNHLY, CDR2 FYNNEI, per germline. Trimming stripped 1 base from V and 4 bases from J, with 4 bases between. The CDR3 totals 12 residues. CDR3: CASSEGGTEAFF. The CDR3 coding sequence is TGTGCCAGCAGTGAAGGGGGCACTGAAGCTTTCTTT.

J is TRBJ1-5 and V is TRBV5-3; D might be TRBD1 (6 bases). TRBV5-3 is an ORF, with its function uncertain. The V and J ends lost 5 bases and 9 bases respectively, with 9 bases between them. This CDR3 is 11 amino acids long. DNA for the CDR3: TGTGCCAGAAGTGGGGGCGCGCCCCAGCATTTT. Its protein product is CARSGGAPQHF.

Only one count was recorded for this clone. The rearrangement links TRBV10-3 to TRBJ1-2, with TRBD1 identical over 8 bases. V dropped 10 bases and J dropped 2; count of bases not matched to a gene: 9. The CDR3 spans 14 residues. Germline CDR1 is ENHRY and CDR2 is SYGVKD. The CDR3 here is CATTLDRANYGYTF. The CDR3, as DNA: TGTGCCACCACCTTGGACAGGGCCAACTATGGCTACACCTTC.

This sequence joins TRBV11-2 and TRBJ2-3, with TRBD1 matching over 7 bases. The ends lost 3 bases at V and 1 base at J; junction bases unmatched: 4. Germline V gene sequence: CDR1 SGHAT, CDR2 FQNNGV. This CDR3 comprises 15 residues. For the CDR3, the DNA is TGTGCCAGCAGCTTTTACAGGGGACGCACAGATACGCAGTATTTT. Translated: CASSFYRGRTDTQYF.